These 13 T cell receptor beta chains originate from one sample sequenced in a study of CD8+ T cells in alopecia areata. Extracted from the samples, RNA was reverse transcribed into cDNA to serve as the sequencing template. Clones were read by immunoSEQ multiplex PCR, and TCRdb kept only the in-frame ones, dropping some. The table lists some 100,000 clones, approximately 38% of them singletons, with 3.1% in the top ten. The sequencing sample was made of CD4+ T cells sorted from blood. Every receptor here comes from a human donor with alopecia areata.

This clone was detected a few times. The rearrangement links TRBV10-3 to TRBJ1-5; 7 bases are a match to TRBD1. This CDR3 is 14 amino acids long. The junction had 12 bases not matched to a gene; V was cut back by 10 bases and J by 6 bases. The germline V gene has CDR1 ENHRY and CDR2 SYGVKD. The CDR3 DNA is TGTGCCACGGCCGAGGGGGCCCAAATTCAGCCCCAGCATTTT. Amino acid sequence: CATAEGAQIQPQHF.

V is TRBV29-1 and J is TRBJ2-3; TRBD1 or TRBD2 may be the D gene (5 bases each). In germline, CDR1 is SQVTM, CDR2 ANQGSEA. The CDR3 is made up of 12 amino acids. CDR3 loop: CSGTESTDTQYF. CDR3 nucleotide sequence: TGCAGTGGGACCGAAAGCACAGATACGCAGTATTTT.

This chain joins TRBV29-1 and TRBJ2-3; D ambiguous. The CDR3 is 10 amino acids. In germline, CDR1 is SQVTM, CDR2 ANQGSEA. V was cut by 3 bases and J by 5 bases, with 3 bases left in between. CDR3 nucleotide sequence: TGCAGCGTTGAGAGAGATACGCAGTATTTT. Translating it yields CSVERDTQYF.

The chain couples TRBV5-1 to TRBJ2-7; D gene ambiguous. The CDR3 is 14 residues long. Germline CDR1 SGHRS, CDR2 YFSETQ. The V gene lost 0 bases and the J gene lost 3 bases, with 10 bases spanning the gap. In DNA form, the CDR3 reads TGCGCCAGCAGCTTGGACGTAAGTTTCTACGAGCAGTACTTC. This gives the protein CASSLDVSFYEQYF.

The V and J genes are TRBV29-1 and TRBJ2-1, with 8 positions matching TRBD1. The CDR3 extends over 13 amino acids. Looked up from germline, CDR1 is SQVTM and CDR2 is ANQGSEA. V shed 5 bases, J shed 5 bases, and the junction held 5 bases outside the gene matches. The CDR3 sequence: CSVPWTGNNEQFF. CDR3 in DNA: TGCAGCGTTCCGTGGACAGGGAACAATGAGCAGTTCTTC.

The CDR3 reads CSVVTSPITDSNQPQHF. CDR3 nucleotides: TGCAGCGTTGTCACCAGCCCCATAACCGATAGCAATCAGCCCCAGCATTTT. This sequence joins TRBV29-1 and TRBJ1-5; D ambiguous. The ends were cut back, 4 bases at V and 0 bases at J, with 19 bases in the middle. The CDR3 is 17 amino acids. CDR1 and CDR2 (germline): SQVTM, ANQGSEA.

Only a few counts were recorded for this clone. V and J are TRBV7-2 and TRBJ2-1; D unresolved. Between the trimmed V and J ends, which lost 1 base and 7 bases, there was a span of 14 bases. CDR3 length: 15 amino acids. CDR1 is SGHTA, CDR2 FQGNSA, per germline. The CDR3 nucleotides are TGTGCCAGCAGCTTAGGGCCGGACGTGAGGAATGAGCAGTTCTTC. This gives the protein CASSLGPDVRNEQFF.

V is TRBV5-4 and J is TRBJ2-3; 7 bases agree with TRBD1. The junction had 7 bases not matched to a gene; V was cut back by 3 bases and J by 6 bases. Germline V gene sequence: CDR1 SGHNT, CDR2 YYREEE (reference sequence). This CDR3 comprises 14 residues. Written as DNA, the CDR3 is TGTGCCAGCAGCTGGGACAGCCTAGAGGATACGCAGTATTTT. It encodes CASSWDSLEDTQYF. The full variable domain, in which reference TRBV5-4 and TRBJ2-3 provide the parts outside the CDR3, is ETGVTQSPTHLIKTRGQQVTLRCSSQSGHNTVSWYQQALGQGPQFIFQYYREEENGRGNFPPRFSGLQFPNYSSELNVNALELDDSALYLCASSWDSLEDTQYFGPGTRLTVL.

The DNA of the CDR3 is TGTGCCAGCAGTCCCGTCGACAGGGATAGCGAGCAGTACTTC. It yields the protein CASSPVDRDSEQYF. The chain is built from TRBV28 and TRBJ2-7; 7 bases map to TRBD1. The V segment lost 5 bases and the J segment 6 bases; nucleotides outside the gene matches: 10. This CDR3 is built from 14 residues. Germline-derived CDR1 and CDR2 are MDHEN and SYDVKM.

The chain employs TRBV7-2 and TRBJ2-5; TRBD1 aligns across 7 bases. Per the germline V gene, CDR1 is SGHTA and CDR2 is FQGNSA. This CDR3 is 15 amino acids long. Trimming at V came to 4 bases and at J to 5 bases, leaving 10 bases not matched to a gene. CDR3 nucleotide sequence: TGTGCCAGCAGCTCCAACAGGGGAGTGGGCGAGACCCAGTACTTC. Translated: CASSSNRGVGETQYF.

The V and J genes are TRBV30 and TRBJ1-3; tentative D call: TRBD1 (5 bases). Germline-derived CDR1 and CDR2 are GTSNPN and SVGIG (reference sequence). V lost 5 bases, J lost 0 bases, and 11 bases lay in between. CDR3 size: 14 residues. DNA of the CDR3: TGTGCCTGGCAACAGGTTTACTCTGGAAACACCATATATTTT. It specifies CAWQQVYSGNTIYF.

The chain combines TRBV5-6 with TRBJ2-4; 9 bases match TRBD1. This CDR3 spans 14 amino acids. The germline gives CDR1 SGHDT, CDR2 YYEEEE. V shed 3 bases, J shed 12 bases, and the junction held 10 bases outside the gene matches. The CDR3 region is CASSSIQGALRQYF. The CDR3 DNA sequence: TGTGCCAGCAGCTCAATACAGGGGGCCCTACGTCAGTACTTC.

The V gene is TRBV2, the J gene TRBJ1-5; 10 bases line up with TRBD1. V dropped 6 bases and J dropped 1; count of bases not matched to a gene: 3. The V gene's germline CDR1 is SNHLY and CDR2 FYNNEI. This CDR3 spans 15 amino acids. The CDR3 loop reads CASRRDRGSNQPQHF. The CDR3 DNA follows: TGTGCCAGCAGGAGGGACAGGGGCAGCAATCAGCCCCAGCATTTT.